This section outlines one T cell receptor beta chain sequence together with its context. This specimen comes from a study of blood T cell repertoires in COVID-19. Turning to the study itself: Some COVID-19 samples were acute and others convalescent; all came from the United States, Italy and Spain.

This CDR3 region has 11 residues. Germline V lookup: CDR1 DFQATT, CDR2 SNEGSKA (reference sequence). V lost 4 bases and J 3 bases, leaving 7 bases between the germline ends. Here immunoSEQ multiplex PCR was the method, and the copy in TCRdb shows in-frame clones only, minus some. The sample holds tens of thousands of clones, roughly 88% seen once. This receptor was identified in a man aged 55 to 70 with acute or convalescent COVID-19. Sequences were obtained from peripheral blood. J is TRBJ2-7 and V is TRBV20-1; D remains ambiguous. The CDR3 nucleotides are TGCAGTGCTAATACAGTCTACGAGCAGTACTTC. It yields the protein CSANTVYEQYF.